Each of the 30 T cell receptor beta chains below was sequenced from the same sample in a study of human T cells and chemical hapten exposure. Noted time point: patch test 1, 2 weeks after DPC sensitization. Documented treatment: therapeutic diphenylcyclopropenone sensitization with weekly scalp DPC. TCRdb re-called the RACE reads through MiXCR, storing one row per CDR3 protein. Here the sample spans approximately 74,000 distinct CDR3 sequences, 30% to 35% being singletons. Material: whole blood, obtained in connection with sensitization to the hapten diphenylcyclopropenone (DPC). The receptors come from a middle-aged man with alopecia areata. Some clones in this sample may be carry-over from other donors' samples.

The genes are TRBV13 and TRBJ2-7; 9 nucleotides match TRBD2. Germline assignment: CDR1 PRHDT and CDR2 FYEKMQ (reference sequence). Germline trimming cut 0 bases from V and 4 bases from J; bases unmatched to any gene: 4. The CDR3 totals 15 residues. The CDR3: CASSLGGLAHYEQYF. CDR3 DNA sequence: TGTGCCAGCAGCTTAGGAGGACTAGCGCATTACGAGCAGTACTTC.

The chain recombines TRBV9 with TRBJ2-2; TRBD2 aligns across 9 bases. The CDR3 covers 15 residues. V lost 3 bases and J lost 6; bases outside the gene matches: 6. CDR1 is SGDLS, CDR2 YYNGEE, per germline. This CDR3 is CASSALAGSAGELFF. The CDR3 DNA follows: TGTGCCAGCAGCGCTCTAGCGGGGTCGGCCGGGGAGCTGTTTTTT.

The chain joins TRBV7-3 to TRBJ2-1; 14 bases match TRBD2. The CDR3 consists of 21 residues. The germline V gene has CDR1 SGHTA and CDR2 FQGTGA. V was clipped by 0 bases and J by 3 bases; unmatched bases: 13. The CDR3 spells CASSLTPPGTSGRKGYNEQFF. In DNA, the CDR3 is TGTGCCAGCAGCTTAACCCCACCCGGGACTAGCGGGAGAAAAGGCTACAATGAGCAGTTCTTC.

V usage is TRBV4-1 and J usage is TRBJ2-4; D unresolved. Between the trimmed V and J ends, which lost 0 bases and 0 bases, there was a span of 15 bases. The CDR3 length is 18 residues. The germline V gene has CDR1 MGHRA and CDR2 YSYEKL. CDR3 amino acids: CASSQDKVGRIAKNIQYF. Written as DNA, the CDR3 is TGCGCCAGCAGCCAAGATAAGGTTGGGCGGATAGCCAAAAACATTCAGTACTTC.

This clonotype was seen a few times. The V gene is TRBV6-5, the J gene TRBJ1-2; D uncertain. V shed 2 bases and J shed 1 base, with 14 bases lying between them. Germline CDR1 MNHEY, CDR2 SVGAGI. The CDR3 covers 16 residues. As DNA, the CDR3 is TGTGCCAGCAGTTACGCTAACGGAATCCTTAACTATGGCTACACCTTC. Translation gives CASSYANGILNYGYTF.

This clonotype appeared a few times. The CDR3 is CASSFDWRDYGYTF. The CDR3 bases are TGTGCCAGCAGTTTTGACTGGCGTGACTATGGCTACACCTTC. V and J are TRBV27 and TRBJ1-2; D gene unclear. This CDR3 has 14 amino acids. V lost 3 bases and J 3 bases, leaving 11 bases between the germline ends. In germline, CDR1 is MNHEY, CDR2 SMNVEV (reference sequence).

This clonotype appeared a few times. The chain joins TRBV7-9 to TRBJ1-2; D might be TRBD1 (5 bases). V shed 0 bases and J shed 10 bases, with 21 bases lying between them. Germline V lookup: CDR1 SEHNR, CDR2 FQNEAQ (reference sequence). The CDR3 length is 16 residues. The chain's CDR3 is CASSLAQGGPPWDYTF. CDR3 coding DNA: TGTGCCAGCAGCTTAGCGCAGGGAGGTCCCCCCTGGGACTACACCTTC.

V usage is TRBV7-8 and J usage is TRBJ1-2; D remains unclear. Germline V lookup: CDR1 SGHVS, CDR2 FQNEAQ. This CDR3 has 14 amino acids. Trimming removed 1 base from V and 4 bases from J, with 10 bases in between. Here the CDR3 reads CASSLGWRLYGYTF. The CDR3 DNA reads TGTGCCAGCAGCTTAGGGTGGCGCCTCTATGGCTACACCTTC.

This clonotype was seen a handful of times. The chain combines TRBV7-2 with TRBJ2-1; 14 bases are shared with TRBD2. V trimming: 5 bases; J trimming: 9 bases; junction bases outside the gene matches: 6. This CDR3 has 15 amino acids. Germline V gene lookup returns CDR1 SGHTA and CDR2 FQGNSA. As DNA, the CDR3 is TGTGCCAGCAGCAATCCGGGACTAGCGGGAGTTGAGCAGTTCTTC. It translates to CASSNPGLAGVEQFF. Full variable domain (rest looked up from reference TRBV7-2 and TRBJ2-1): GAGVSQSPSNKVTEKGKDVELRCDPISGHTALYWYRQSLGQGLEFLIYFQGNSAPDKSGLPSDRFSAERTGGSVSTLTIQRTQQEDSAVYLCASSNPGLAGVEQFFGPGTRLTVL.

The chain employs TRBV6-2 or TRBV6-3 and TRBJ2-7; TRBD2 aligns across 10 bases. With V trimmed by 6 bases and J by 5 bases, 4 bases remained unmatched. The CDR3 is 13 amino acids. The germline V gene has CDR1 MNHEY and CDR2 SVGEGT. The CDR3 DNA reads TGTGCCAGCAGGACACTAGCGGGACACGAGCAGTACTTC. It yields the protein CASRTLAGHEQYF.

The table lists this clonotype with a few counts. The chain uses TRBV7-2 and TRBJ1-5; a weak D match, TRBD1 (6 bases). This CDR3 comprises 15 residues. V lost 1 base, J lost 2 bases, and 9 bases lay in between. CDR1 and CDR2 (germline): SGHTA, FQGNSA. CDR3 loop: CASSLVAGGNQPQHF. The CDR3 bases are TGTGCCAGCAGCTTAGTCGCAGGGGGCAATCAGCCCCAGCATTTT.

The V call is TRBV27, the J call TRBJ2-1; D remains unclear. Deletions cut 4 bases from V and 6 bases from J, with 10 bases between. The CDR3 has 13 amino acids. Germline values: CDR1 MNHEY, CDR2 SMNVEV (reference sequence). CDR3 in DNA: TGTGCCAGCAGTTACCAGCGCGGCAATGAGCAGTTCTTC. It specifies CASSYQRGNEQFF.

This chain links TRBV15 with TRBJ2-1, with D perhaps given as TRBD1 or TRBD2 (5 bases each). The length of the CDR3 is 17 residues. V shed 0 bases and J shed 6 bases, with 18 bases lying between them. Germline loops: CDR1 LNHNV, CDR2 YYDKDF (reference sequence). CDR3 nucleotides: TGTGCCACCAGCAGAGAACTAGGGCAGGGCCTGGTCAATGAGCAGTTCTTC. This sequence encodes CATSRELGQGLVNEQFF.

In its sample, this clonotype was seen a few times. The chain employs TRBV28 and TRBJ1-2, with D unclear. In germline, CDR1 is MDHEN, CDR2 SYDVKM. The CDR3 has 12 residues. The V end was cut by 3 bases, the J end by 3 bases, with 5 bases between. CDR3 residues: CASSLSDYGYTF. For the CDR3, the DNA is TGTGCCAGCAGTTTGTCGGACTATGGCTACACCTTC.

J is TRBJ1-5 and V is TRBV20-1, with TRBD1 as a possible D gene (6 bases). V lost 1 base and J 2 bases, leaving 12 bases between the germline ends. Germline loops: CDR1 DFQATT, CDR2 SNEGSKA (reference sequence). This CDR3 is built from 15 residues. In DNA, the CDR3 is TGCAGTGCTAGAGTGCCCAGGGGAGGCAATCAGCCCCAGCATTTT. Its protein product is CSARVPRGGNQPQHF.

The chain is built from TRBV6-2 or TRBV6-3 and TRBJ1-2, with no clear D. CDR1 is MNHEY and CDR2 is SVGEGT in the germline V gene. This CDR3 has 13 residues. Trimming cost V 6 bases and J 8 bases, with 16 bases left between them. The chain's CDR3 is CASRNDYVGGYTF. Written as DNA, the CDR3 is TGTGCCAGCAGGAACGACTATGTAGGAGGCTACACCTTC.

The chain couples TRBV14 to TRBJ2-1; TRBD2 agrees at 8 bases. CDR1 and CDR2 (germline): SGHDN, FVKESK. The CDR3 has 15 residues. V gave up 3 bases and J gave up 4 bases; unmatched junction bases: 5. CDR3 amino acids: CASSQTSALYNEQFF. DNA of the CDR3: TGTGCCAGCAGCCAGACTAGCGCCTTGTACAATGAGCAGTTCTTC.

The gene calls are TRBV7-2 and TRBJ2-7, with 11 bases fitting TRBD2. The CDR3 extends over 15 amino acids. Germline CDR1 reads SGHTA; CDR2 reads FQGNSA. With V trimmed by 5 bases and J by 5 bases, 8 bases remained unmatched. The chain's CDR3 is CASSTPSGRYHEQYF. CDR3 nucleotides: TGTGCCAGCAGCACACCTAGCGGGAGGTATCACGAGCAGTACTTC.

Only a few counts were recorded for this clonotype. The rearrangement links TRBV20-1 to TRBJ2-7; D call uncertain. The CDR3 loop spans 11 amino acids. Trimming left V 1 base short and J 2 bases short, with 3 bases between. The germline CDR1 and CDR2 sequences are DFQATT and SNEGSKA (reference sequence). In DNA, the CDR3 is TGCAGTGCTAGAGGAACCTACGAGCAGTACTTC. It is translated as CSARGTYEQYF.

V usage is TRBV30 and J usage is TRBJ1-2; 7 positions agree with TRBD1. The V gene's germline CDR1 is GTSNPN and CDR2 SVGIG (reference sequence). V lost 5 bases, J lost 0 bases, and 6 bases stayed unmatched. The CDR3 extends over 14 amino acids. CDR3 loop: CAWDKTGTNYGYTF. The CDR3 region has the DNA TGTGCCTGGGACAAGACAGGGACTAACTATGGCTACACCTTC.

This clonotype was seen a single time. The V gene is TRBV20-1, the J gene TRBJ1-4; D might be TRBD1 (5 bases). Germline CDR1 DFQATT, CDR2 SNEGSKA (reference sequence). The CDR3 is made up of 15 amino acids. V was shortened by 0 bases and J by 5 bases, with 13 bases between the two germline ends. CDR3 DNA: TGCAGTGCTAGAGATAGGAGACAGTCGAATGAAAAACTGTTTTTT. Translating gives CSARDRRQSNEKLFF.

In its sample, this clonotype was seen a few times. The rearrangement links TRBV7-3 to TRBJ2-1; 15 nucleotides match TRBD2. The CDR3 totals 16 residues. CDR1 and CDR2 from the germline V gene are SGHTA and FQGTGA. V lost 5 bases and J lost 15; bases outside the gene matches: 14. CDR3 coding DNA: TGTGCCAGCAGCCCCCGGACTAGCGGGAGGGCCACAGATGGGTTCTTC. Translating it yields CASSPRTSGRATDGFF.

The chain joins TRBV7-2 to TRBJ2-3; D ambiguous. There are 14 residues in the CDR3. V shed 6 bases and J shed 6 bases, with 16 bases lying between them. CDR1 SGHTA and CDR2 FQGNSA come from the germline V gene. CDR3 protein: CASSTKPRWDTQYF. CDR3 DNA sequence: TGTGCCAGCAGTACGAAGCCGCGGTGGGATACGCAGTATTTT.

The rearrangement links TRBV28 to TRBJ1-4; no clear D. CDR1 is MDHEN and CDR2 is SYDVKM in the germline V gene. The length of the CDR3 is 12 residues. V was trimmed by 2 bases and J by 8 bases, leaving 6 bases between them. As DNA, the CDR3 is TGTGCCAGCAGTTTAACATACGAAAAACTGTTTTTT. Its protein is CASSLTYEKLFF.

The rearrangement links TRBV27 to TRBJ1-5; unclear D gene. CDR1 and CDR2 from the germline V gene are MNHEY and SMNVEV (reference sequence). The CDR3 contains 13 residues. The ends were cut back, 2 bases at V and 3 bases at J, with 5 bases in the middle. CDR3 DNA sequence: TGTGCCAGCAGTTTAACCTTCAATCAGCCCCAGCATTTT. Translating it yields CASSLTFNQPQHF.

This clonotype was seen a handful of times. The rearrangement links TRBV7-9 to TRBJ1-1; the D gene is possibly TRBD1 (6 bases). CDR1 SEHNR and CDR2 FQNEAQ come from the germline V gene (reference sequence). The CDR3 extends over 13 amino acids. Trimming pared 1 base from V and 4 bases from J, leaving 7 bases between. The CDR3 protein is CASSLEGGTEAFF. For the CDR3, the DNA is TGTGCCAGCAGCTTAGAAGGGGGCACTGAAGCTTTCTTT.

V is TRBV12-3 or TRBV12-4 and J is TRBJ2-7, with D perhaps TRBD1 or TRBD2 (5 bases each). The CDR3 sequence is 13 residues long. V was shortened by 4 bases and J by 9 bases, with 16 bases between the two germline ends. CDR3 coding DNA: TGTGCCAGCAGTTCCGGGACCGCGTCGTGGCAGTACTTC. Amino acids: CASSSGTASWQYF.

The chain couples TRBV20-1 to TRBJ1-5, with TRBD1 as a possible D gene (6 bases). The CDR3 is 15 amino acids. With 3 bases removed from V and 4 bases from J, the gap between germline ends came to 16 bases. The germline V gene encodes CDR1 DFQATT and CDR2 SNEGSKA (reference sequence). CDR3 coding DNA: TGCAGTGCTAGCCGGGGGCCAATTGAAAATCAGCCCCAGCATTTT. It codes for CSASRGPIENQPQHF.

This clonotype was detected only a few times. The rearrangement uses TRBV5-1 and TRBJ1-1; 10 bases are shared with TRBD1. The CDR3 has 15 amino acids. V shed 0 bases, J shed 4 bases, and the junction held 3 bases outside the gene matches. Germline CDR1 and CDR2: SGHRS and YFSETQ. The CDR3 region has the DNA TGCGCCAGCAGCTTGGTGGGACAGGGGCTCACTGAAGCTTTCTTT. Protein product: CASSLVGQGLTEAFF.

The chain is built from TRBV18 and TRBJ2-7, with D perhaps matching TRBD1 (6 bases). CDR1 KGHSH and CDR2 LQKENI come from the germline V gene. V lost 3 bases and J lost 5, with 11 bases in between. There are 13 residues in the CDR3. CDR3 residues: CASSPPGVNEQYF. The DNA for the CDR3 is TGTGCCAGCTCACCGCCAGGGGTGAACGAGCAGTACTTC.